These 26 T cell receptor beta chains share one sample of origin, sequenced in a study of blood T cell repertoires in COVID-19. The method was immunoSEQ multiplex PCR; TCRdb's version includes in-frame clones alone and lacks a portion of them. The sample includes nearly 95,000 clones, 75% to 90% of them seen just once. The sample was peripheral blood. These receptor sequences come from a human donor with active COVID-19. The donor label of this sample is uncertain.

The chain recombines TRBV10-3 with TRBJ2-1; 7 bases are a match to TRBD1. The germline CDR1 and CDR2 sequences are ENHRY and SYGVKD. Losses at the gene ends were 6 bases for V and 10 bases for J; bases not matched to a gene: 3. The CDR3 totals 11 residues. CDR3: CAIRKDREQFF. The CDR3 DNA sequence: TGTGCCATCAGAAAGGACAGGGAGCAGTTCTTC.

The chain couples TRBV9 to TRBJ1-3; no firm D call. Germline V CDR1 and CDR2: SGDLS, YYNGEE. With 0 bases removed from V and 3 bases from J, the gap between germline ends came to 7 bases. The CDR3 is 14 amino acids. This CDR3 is CASSVGFIGNTIYF. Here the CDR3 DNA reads TGTGCCAGCAGCGTAGGTTTTATTGGAAACACCATATATTTT.

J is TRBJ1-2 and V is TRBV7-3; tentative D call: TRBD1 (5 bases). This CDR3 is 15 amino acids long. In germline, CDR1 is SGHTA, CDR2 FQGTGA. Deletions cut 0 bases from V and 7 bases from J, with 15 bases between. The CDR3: CASSLTPGMEFGYTF. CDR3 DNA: TGTGCCAGCAGCTTAACCCCAGGGATGGAGTTTGGCTACACCTTC.

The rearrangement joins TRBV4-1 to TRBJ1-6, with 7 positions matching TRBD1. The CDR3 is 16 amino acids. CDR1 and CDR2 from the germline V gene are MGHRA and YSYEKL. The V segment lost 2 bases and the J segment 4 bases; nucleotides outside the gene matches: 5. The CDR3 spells CASSQSRDSYNSPLHF. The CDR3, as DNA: TGCGCCAGCAGCCAATCCCGGGACAGTTATAATTCACCCCTCCACTTT.

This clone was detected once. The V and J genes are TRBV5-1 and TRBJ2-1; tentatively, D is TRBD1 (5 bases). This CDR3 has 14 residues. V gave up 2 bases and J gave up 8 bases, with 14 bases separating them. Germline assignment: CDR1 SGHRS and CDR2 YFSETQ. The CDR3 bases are TGCGCCAGCAGCTTAGGGGATGAGCATGATGAGCAGTTCTTC. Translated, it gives CASSLGDEHDEQFF. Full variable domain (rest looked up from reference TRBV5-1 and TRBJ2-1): KAGVTQTPRYLIKTRGQQVTLSCSPISGHRSVSWYQQTPGQGLQFLFEYFSETQRNKGNFPGRFSGRQFSNSRSEMNVSTLELGDSALYLCASSLGDEHDEQFFGPGTRLTVL.

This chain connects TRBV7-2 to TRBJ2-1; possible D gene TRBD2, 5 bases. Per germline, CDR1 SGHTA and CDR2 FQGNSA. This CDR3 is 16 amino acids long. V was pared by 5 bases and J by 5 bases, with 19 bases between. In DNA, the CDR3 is TGTGCCAGCAGCGGTAGAACGGCCACGGGGAACAATGAGCAGTTCTTC. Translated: CASSGRTATGNNEQFF. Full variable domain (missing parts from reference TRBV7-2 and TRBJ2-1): GAGVSQSPSNKVTEKGKDVELRCDPISGHTALYWYRQSLGQGLEFLIYFQGNSAPDKSGLPSDRFSAERTGGSVSTLTIQRTQQEDSAVYLCASSGRTATGNNEQFFGPGTRLTVL.

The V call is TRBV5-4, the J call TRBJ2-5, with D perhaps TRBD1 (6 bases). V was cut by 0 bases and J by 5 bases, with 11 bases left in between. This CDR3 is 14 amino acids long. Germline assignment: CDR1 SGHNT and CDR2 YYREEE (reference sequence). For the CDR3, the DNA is TGTGCCAGCAGCTTGGGTGGGGGCTACGAGACCCAGTACTTC. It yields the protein CASSLGGGYETQYF.

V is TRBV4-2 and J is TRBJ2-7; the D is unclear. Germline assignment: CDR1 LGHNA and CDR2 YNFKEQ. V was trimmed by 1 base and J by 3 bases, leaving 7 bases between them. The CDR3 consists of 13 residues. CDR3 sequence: CASSQGPGYEQYF. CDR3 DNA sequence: TGTGCCAGCAGCCAAGGTCCAGGCTACGAGCAGTACTTC.

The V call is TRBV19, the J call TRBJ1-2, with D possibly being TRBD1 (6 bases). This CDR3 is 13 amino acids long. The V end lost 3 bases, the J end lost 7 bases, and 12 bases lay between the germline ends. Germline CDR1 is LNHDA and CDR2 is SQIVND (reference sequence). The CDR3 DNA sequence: TGTGCCAGTAGTATTGAGGCACAGGGTGGCTACACCTTC. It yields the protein CASSIEAQGGYTF.

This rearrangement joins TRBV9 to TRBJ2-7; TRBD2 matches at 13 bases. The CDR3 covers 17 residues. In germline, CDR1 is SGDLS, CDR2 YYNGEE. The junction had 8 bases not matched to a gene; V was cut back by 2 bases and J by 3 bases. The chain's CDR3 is CASSVGLAGVNGYEQYF. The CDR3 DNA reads TGTGCCAGCAGCGTCGGACTAGCGGGGGTAAACGGCTACGAGCAGTACTTC.

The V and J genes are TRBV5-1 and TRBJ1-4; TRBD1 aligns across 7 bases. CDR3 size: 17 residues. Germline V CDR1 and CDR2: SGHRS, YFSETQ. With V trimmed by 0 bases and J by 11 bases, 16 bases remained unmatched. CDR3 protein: CASSLGVGGTEKWKLFF. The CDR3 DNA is TGCGCCAGCAGCTTGGGGGTCGGAGGGACAGAGAAATGGAAACTGTTTTTT.

The chain's CDR3 is CASSVIGAGGAPDTQYF. The DNA for the CDR3 is TGTGCCAGCAGCGTAATTGGAGCGGGGGGCGCTCCCGATACGCAGTATTTT. The chain employs TRBV9 and TRBJ2-3; the match to TRBD2 covers 9 bases. The CDR3 consists of 17 residues. CDR1 is SGDLS and CDR2 is YYNGEE in the germline V gene. Trimming removed 1 base from V and 6 bases from J; junction bases left unmatched: 12.

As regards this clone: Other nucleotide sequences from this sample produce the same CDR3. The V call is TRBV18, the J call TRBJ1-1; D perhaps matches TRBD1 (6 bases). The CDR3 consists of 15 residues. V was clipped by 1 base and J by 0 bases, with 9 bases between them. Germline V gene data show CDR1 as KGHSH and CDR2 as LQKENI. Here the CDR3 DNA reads TGTGCCAGCTCACCACGGGGGCAGCTGAACACTGAAGCTTTCTTT. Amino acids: CASSPRGQLNTEAFF.

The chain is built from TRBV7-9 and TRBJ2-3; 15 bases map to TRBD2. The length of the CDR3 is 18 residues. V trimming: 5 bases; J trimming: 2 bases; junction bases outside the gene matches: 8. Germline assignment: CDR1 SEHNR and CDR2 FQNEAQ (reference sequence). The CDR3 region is CASSDPGLAGGSTDTQYF. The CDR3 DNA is TGTGCCAGCAGCGATCCGGGACTAGCGGGGGGATCCACAGATACGCAGTATTTT.

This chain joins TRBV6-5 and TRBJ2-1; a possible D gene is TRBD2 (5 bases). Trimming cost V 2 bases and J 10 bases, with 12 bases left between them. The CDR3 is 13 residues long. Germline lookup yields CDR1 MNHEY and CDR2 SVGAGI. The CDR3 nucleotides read TGTGCCAGCAGTTACCGTACTAGTCACGAGCAGTTCTTC. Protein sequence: CASSYRTSHEQFF.

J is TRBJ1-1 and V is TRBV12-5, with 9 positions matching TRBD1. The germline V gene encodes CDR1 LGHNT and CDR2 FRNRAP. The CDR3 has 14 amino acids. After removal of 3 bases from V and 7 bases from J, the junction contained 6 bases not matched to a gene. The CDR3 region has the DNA TGTGCTAGTGGTTTCACAGGGGGCTTGGGTGAAGCTTTCTTT. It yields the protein CASGFTGGLGEAFF.

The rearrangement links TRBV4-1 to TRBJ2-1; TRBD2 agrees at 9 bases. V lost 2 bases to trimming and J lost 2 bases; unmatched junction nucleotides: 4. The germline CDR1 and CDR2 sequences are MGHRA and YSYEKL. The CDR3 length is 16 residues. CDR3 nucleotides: TGCGCCAGCAGCCAACCTAGCGGGGTGGCCTACAATGAGCAGTTCTTC. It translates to CASSQPSGVAYNEQFF.

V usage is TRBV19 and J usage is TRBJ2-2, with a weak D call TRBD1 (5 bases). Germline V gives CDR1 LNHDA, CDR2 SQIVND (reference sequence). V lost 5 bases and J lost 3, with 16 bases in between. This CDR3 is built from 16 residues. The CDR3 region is CASSFSMAGHTGELFF. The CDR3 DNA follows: TGTGCCAGTAGTTTCTCCATGGCAGGGCACACCGGGGAGCTGTTTTTT. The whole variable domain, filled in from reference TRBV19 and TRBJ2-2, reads DGGITQSPKYLFRKEGQNVTLSCEQNLNHDAMYWYRQDPGQGLRLIYYSQIVNDFQKGDIAEGYSVSREKKESFPLTVTSAQKNPTAFYLCASSFSMAGHTGELFFGEGSRLTVL.

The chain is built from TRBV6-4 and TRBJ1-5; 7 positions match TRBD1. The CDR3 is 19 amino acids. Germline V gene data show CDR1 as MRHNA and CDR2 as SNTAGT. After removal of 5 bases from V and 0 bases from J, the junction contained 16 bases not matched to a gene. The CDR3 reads CASSPLPGTELYSNQPQHF. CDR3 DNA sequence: TGTGCCAGCAGTCCCCTCCCCGGGACAGAACTTTATAGCAATCAGCCCCAGCATTTT.

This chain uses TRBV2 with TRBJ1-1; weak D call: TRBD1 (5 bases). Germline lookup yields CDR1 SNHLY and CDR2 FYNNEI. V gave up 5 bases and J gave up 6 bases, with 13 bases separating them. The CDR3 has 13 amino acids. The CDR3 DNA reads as TGTGCCAGCAGTTTACAGGAGCGGGCTGAAGCTTTCTTT. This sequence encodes CASSLQERAEAFF. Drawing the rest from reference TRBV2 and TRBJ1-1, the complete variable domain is EPEVTQTPSHQVTQMGQEVILRCVPISNHLYFYWYRQILGQKVEFLVSFYNNEISEKSEIFDDQFSVERPDGSNFTLKIRSTKLEDSAMYFCASSLQERAEAFFGQGTRLTVV.

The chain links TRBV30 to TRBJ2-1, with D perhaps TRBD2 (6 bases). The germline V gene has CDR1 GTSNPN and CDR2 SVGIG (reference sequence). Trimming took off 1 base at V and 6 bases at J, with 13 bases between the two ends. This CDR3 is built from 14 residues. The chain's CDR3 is CAWSEASDGNEQFF. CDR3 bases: TGTGCCTGGAGTGAGGCTAGCGACGGCAATGAGCAGTTCTTC.

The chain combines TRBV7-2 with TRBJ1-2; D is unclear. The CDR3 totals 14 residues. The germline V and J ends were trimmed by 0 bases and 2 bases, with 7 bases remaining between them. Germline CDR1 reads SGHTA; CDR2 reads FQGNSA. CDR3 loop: CASSLAPRNYGYTF. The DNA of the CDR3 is TGTGCCAGCAGCTTAGCCCCGCGAAACTATGGCTACACCTTC.

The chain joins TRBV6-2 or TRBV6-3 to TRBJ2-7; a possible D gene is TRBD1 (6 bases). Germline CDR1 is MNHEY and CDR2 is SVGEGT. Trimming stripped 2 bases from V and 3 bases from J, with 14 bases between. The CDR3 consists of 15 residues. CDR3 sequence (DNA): TGTGCCAGCAGTTACCCGGCAGGGGCCGACTACGAGCAGTACTTC. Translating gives CASSYPAGADYEQYF.

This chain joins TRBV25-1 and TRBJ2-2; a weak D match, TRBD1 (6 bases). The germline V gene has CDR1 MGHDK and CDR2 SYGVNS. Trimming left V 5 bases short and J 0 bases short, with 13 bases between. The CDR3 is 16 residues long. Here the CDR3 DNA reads TGTGCCAGCAGTTCTGCCGGGACACCGAACACCGGGGAGCTGTTTTTT. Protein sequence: CASSSAGTPNTGELFF. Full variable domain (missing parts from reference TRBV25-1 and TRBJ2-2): EADIYQTPRYLVIGTGKKITLECSQTMGHDKMYWYQQDPGMELHLIHYSYGVNSTEKGDLSSESTVSRIRTEHFPLTLESARPSHTSQYLCASSSAGTPNTGELFFGEGSRLTVL.

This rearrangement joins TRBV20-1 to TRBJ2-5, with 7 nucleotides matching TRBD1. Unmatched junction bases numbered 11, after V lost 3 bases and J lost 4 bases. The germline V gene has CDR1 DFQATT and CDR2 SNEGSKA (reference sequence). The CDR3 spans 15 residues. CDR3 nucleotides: TGCAGTGCTAGTGGGATGAGGACAGGTCGAGAGACCCAGTACTTC. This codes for CSASGMRTGRETQYF.

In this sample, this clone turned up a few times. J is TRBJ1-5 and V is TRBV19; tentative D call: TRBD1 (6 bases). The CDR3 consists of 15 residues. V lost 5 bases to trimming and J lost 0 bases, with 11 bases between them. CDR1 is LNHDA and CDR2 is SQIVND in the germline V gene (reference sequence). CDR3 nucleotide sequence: TGTGCCAGTAGTTACACAGGGAATAGCAATCAGCCCCAGCATTTT. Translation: CASSYTGNSNQPQHF.